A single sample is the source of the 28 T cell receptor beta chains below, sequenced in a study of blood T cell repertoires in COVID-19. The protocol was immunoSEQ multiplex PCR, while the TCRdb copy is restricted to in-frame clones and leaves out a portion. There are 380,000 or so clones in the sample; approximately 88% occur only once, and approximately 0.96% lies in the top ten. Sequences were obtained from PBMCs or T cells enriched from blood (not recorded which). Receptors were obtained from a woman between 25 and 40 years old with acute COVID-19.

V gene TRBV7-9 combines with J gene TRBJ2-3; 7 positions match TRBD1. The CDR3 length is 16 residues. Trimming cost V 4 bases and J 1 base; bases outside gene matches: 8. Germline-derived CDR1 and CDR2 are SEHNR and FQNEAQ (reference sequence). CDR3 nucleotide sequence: TGTGCCAGCAGCTCGGGACAGAGGCGAGGCACAGATACGCAGTATTTT. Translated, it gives CASSSGQRRGTDTQYF.

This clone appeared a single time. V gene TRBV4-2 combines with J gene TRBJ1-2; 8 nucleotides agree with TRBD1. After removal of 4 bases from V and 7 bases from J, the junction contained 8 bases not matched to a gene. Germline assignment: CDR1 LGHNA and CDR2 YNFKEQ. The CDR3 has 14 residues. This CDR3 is CASSPYGQGSGYTF. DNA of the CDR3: TGTGCCAGCAGCCCCTATGGACAGGGAAGTGGCTACACCTTC.

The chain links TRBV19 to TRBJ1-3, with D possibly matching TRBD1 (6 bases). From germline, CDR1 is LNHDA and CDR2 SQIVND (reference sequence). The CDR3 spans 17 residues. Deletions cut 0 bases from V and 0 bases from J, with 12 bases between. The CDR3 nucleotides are TGTGCCAGTAGTATAGATCTTCAGGGGCTCTCTGGAAACACCATATATTTT. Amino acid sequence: CASSIDLQGLSGNTIYF.

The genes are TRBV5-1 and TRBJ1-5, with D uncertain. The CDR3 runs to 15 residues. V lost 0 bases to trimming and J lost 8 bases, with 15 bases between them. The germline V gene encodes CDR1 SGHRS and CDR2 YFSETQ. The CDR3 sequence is CASSLAGQLREPQHF. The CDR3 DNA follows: TGCGCCAGCAGCTTGGCCGGCCAGCTCCGGGAGCCCCAGCATTTT.

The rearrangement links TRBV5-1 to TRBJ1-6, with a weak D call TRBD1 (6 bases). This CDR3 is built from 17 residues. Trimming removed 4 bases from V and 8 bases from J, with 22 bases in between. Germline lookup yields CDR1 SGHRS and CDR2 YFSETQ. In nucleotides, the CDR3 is TGCGCCAGCAGCCCACGGAGATGGGGGGGCGCGGATTCACCCCTCCACTTT. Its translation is CASSPRRWGGADSPLHF.

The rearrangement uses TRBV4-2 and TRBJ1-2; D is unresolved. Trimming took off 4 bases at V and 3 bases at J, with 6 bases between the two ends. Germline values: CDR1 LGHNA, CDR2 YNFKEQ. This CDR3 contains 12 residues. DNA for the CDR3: TGTGCCAGCAGCCTTGGAGACTATGGCTACACCTTC. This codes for CASSLGDYGYTF.

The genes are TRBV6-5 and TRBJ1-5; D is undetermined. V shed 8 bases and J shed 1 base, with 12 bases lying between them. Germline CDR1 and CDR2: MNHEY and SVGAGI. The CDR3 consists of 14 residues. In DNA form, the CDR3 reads TGTGCCAGCTCTCGGGTTTTAAGCAATCAGCCCCAGCATTTT. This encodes CASSRVLSNQPQHF.

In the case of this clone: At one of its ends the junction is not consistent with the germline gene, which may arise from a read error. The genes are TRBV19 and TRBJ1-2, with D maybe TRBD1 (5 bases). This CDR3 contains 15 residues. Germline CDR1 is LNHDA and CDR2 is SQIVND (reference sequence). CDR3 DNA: TGTGCCAGTAGCACGCTCGACAGTACCCCTTATGCCTACACCTTC. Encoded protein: CASSTLDSTPYAYTF.

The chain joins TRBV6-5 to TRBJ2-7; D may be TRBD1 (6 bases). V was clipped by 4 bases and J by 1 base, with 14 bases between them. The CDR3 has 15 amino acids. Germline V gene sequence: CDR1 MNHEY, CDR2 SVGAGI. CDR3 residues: CASSWGTRGSYEQYF. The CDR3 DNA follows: TGTGCCAGCAGTTGGGGGACAAGGGGGTCCTACGAGCAGTACTTC.

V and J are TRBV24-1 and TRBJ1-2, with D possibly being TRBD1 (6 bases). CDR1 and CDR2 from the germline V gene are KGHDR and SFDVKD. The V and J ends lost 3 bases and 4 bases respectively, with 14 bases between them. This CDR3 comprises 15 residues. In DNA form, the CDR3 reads TGTGCCACCAGTGATCGATCGGGACACGTCTATGGCTACACCTTC. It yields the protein CATSDRSGHVYGYTF.

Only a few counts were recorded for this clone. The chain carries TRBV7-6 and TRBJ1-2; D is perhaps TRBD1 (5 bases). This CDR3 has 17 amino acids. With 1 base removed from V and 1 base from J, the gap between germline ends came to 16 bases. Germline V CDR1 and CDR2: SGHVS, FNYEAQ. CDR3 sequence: CASSLGRRGDLNYGYTF. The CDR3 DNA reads TGTGCCAGCAGCTTAGGTCGCCGGGGGGATCTTAACTATGGCTACACCTTC.

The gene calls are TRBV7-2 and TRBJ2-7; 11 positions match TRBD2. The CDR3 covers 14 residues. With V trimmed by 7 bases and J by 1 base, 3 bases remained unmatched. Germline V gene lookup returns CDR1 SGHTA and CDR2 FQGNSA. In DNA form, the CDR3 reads TGTGCCAGCAAAACTAGCGGGAGTTCCTACGAGCAGTACTTC. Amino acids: CASKTSGSSYEQYF.

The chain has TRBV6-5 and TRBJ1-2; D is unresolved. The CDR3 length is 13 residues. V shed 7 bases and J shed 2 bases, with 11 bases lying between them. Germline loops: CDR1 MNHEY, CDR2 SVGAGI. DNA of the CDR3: TGTGCCAGCACCTTAGCCCCGAACTATGGCTACACCTTC. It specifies CASTLAPNYGYTF.

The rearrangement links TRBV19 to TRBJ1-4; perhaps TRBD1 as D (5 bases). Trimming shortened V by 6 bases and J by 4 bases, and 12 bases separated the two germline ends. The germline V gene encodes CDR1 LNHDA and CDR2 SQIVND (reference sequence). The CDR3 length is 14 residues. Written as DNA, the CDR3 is TGTGCCAGTAGCCCGACAGCCTTTAATGAAAAACTGTTTTTT. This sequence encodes CASSPTAFNEKLFF.

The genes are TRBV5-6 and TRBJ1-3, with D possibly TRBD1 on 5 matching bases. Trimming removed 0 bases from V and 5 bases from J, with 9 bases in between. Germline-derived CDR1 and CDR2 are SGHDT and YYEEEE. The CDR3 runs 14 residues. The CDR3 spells CASSLGPGRNTIYF. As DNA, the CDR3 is TGTGCCAGCAGCTTGGGTCCAGGGAGAAACACCATATATTTT.

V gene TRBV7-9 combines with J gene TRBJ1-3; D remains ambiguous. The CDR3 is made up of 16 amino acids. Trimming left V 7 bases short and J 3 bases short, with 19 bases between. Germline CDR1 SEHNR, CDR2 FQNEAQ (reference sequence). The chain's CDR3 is CASTSDPFRGGNTIYF. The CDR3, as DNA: TGTGCCAGCACCTCCGATCCTTTCCGGGGTGGAAACACCATATATTTT.

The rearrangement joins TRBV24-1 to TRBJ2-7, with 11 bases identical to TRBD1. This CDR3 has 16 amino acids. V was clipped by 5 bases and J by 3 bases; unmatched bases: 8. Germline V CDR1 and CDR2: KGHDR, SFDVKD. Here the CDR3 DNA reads TGTGCCACCAGTGCAGGACAGGGGGCCTCCTACTACGAGCAGTACTTC. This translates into CATSAGQGASYYEQYF.

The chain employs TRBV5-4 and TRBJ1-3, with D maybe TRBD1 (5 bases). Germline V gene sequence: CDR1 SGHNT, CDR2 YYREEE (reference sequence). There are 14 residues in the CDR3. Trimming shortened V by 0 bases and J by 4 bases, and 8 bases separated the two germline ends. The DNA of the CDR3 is TGTGCCAGCAGCTTGGCAGGGTACGGAAACACCATATATTTT. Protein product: CASSLAGYGNTIYF.

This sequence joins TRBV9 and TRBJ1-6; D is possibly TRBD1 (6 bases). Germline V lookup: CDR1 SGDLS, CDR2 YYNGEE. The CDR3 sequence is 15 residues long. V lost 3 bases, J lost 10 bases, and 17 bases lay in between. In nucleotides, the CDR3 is TGTGCCAGCAGCGCAGGGGCCAGCCCTGGATCACCCCTCCACTTT. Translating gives CASSAGASPGSPLHF.

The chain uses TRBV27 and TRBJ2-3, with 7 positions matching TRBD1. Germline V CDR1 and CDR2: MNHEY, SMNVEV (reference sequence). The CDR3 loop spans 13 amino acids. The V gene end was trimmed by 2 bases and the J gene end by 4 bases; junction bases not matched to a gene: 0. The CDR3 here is CASSLQGADTQYF. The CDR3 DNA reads TGTGCCAGCAGTTTACAGGGGGCAGATACGCAGTATTTT.

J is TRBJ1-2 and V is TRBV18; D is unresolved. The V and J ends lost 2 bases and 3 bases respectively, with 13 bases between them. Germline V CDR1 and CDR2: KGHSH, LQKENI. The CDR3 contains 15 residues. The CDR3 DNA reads TGTGCCAGCTCACCATCCCCTCCAGGTGACTATGGCTACACCTTC. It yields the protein CASSPSPPGDYGYTF.

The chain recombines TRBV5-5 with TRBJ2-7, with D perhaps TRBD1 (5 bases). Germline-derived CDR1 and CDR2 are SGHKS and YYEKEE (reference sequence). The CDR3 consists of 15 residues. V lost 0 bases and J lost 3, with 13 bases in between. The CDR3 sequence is CASSLAPRTIYEQYF. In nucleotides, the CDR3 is TGTGCCAGCAGCTTGGCTCCCCGGACAATCTACGAGCAGTACTTC.

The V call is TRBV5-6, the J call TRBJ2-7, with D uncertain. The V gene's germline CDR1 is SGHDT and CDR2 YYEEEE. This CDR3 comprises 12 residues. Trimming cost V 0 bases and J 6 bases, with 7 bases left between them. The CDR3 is CASSLGLLEQYF. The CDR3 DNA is TGTGCCAGCAGCTTGGGGCTCCTCGAGCAGTACTTC.

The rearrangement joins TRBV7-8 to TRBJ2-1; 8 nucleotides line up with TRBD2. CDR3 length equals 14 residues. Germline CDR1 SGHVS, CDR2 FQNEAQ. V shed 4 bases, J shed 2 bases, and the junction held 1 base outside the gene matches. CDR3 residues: CASSSTSAYNEQFF. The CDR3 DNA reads TGTGCCAGCAGCTCGACTAGCGCCTACAATGAGCAGTTCTTC.

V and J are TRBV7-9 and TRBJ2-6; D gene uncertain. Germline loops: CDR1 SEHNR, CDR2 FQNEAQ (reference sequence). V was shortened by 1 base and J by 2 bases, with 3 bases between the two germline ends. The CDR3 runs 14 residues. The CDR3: CASSLGPGANVLTF. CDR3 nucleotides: TGTGCCAGCAGCTTAGGGCCTGGGGCCAACGTCCTGACTTTC.

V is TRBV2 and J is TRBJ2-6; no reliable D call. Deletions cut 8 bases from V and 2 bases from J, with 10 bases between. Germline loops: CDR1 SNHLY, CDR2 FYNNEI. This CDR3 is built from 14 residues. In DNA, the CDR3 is TGTGCCAGCCCCCCAGTGGCTGGGGCCAACGTCCTGACTTTC. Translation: CASPPVAGANVLTF.

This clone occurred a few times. CDR3 coding DNA: TGTGCCAGCAAGGGGGCAATATCCTACGAGCAGTACTTC. Translated: CASKGAISYEQYF. The chain couples TRBV6-5 to TRBJ2-7; TRBD1 aligns across 7 bases. V lost 7 bases, J lost 1 base, and 4 bases stayed unmatched. CDR3 length: 13 residues. CDR1 is MNHEY and CDR2 is SVGAGI in the germline V gene.

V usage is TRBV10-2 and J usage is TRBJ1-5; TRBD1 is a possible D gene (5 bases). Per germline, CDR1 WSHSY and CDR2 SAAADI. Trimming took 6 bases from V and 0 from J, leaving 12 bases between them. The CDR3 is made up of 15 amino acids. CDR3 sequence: CASRGTANSNQPQHF. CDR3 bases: TGCGCCAGCAGGGGGACTGCAAATAGCAATCAGCCCCAGCATTTT.